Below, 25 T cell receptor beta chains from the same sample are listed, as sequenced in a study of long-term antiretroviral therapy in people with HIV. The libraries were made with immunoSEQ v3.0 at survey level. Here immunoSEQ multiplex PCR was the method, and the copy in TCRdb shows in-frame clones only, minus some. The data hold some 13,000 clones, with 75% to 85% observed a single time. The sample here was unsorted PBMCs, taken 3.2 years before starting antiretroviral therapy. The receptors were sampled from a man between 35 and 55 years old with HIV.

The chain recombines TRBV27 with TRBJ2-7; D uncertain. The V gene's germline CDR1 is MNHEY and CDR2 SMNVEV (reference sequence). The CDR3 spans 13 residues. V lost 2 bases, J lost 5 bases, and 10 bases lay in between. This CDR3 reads CASSLALSNEQYF. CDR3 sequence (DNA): TGTGCCAGCAGTTTAGCCCTTAGCAACGAGCAGTACTTC.

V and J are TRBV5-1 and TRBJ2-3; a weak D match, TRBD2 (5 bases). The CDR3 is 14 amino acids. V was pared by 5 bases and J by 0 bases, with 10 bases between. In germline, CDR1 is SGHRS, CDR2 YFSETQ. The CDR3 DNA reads TGCGCCAGCAGAGAAGCGGCTAGCACAGATACGCAGTATTTT. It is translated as CASREAASTDTQYF.

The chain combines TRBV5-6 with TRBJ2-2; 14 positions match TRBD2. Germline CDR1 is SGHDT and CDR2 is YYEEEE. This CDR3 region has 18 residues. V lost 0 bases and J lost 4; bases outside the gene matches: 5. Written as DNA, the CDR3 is TGTGCCAGCAGCTTGGGACTAGCGGGGGGGCCGAGCACCGGGGAGCTGTTTTTT. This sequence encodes CASSLGLAGGPSTGELFF.

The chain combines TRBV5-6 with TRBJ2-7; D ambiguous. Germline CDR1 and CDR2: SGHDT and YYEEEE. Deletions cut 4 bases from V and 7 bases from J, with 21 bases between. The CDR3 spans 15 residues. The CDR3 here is CASSPGRLILREQYF. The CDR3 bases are TGTGCCAGCAGCCCCGGACGGCTGATACTACGAGAGCAGTACTTC.

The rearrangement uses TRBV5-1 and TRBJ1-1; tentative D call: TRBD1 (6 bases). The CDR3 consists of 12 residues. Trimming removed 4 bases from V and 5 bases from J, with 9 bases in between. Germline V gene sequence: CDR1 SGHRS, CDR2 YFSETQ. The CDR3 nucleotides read TGCGCCAGCAGCCTACAGGGAACTGAAGCTTTCTTT. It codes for CASSLQGTEAFF.

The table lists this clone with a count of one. CDR3 bases: TGCAGTGCGAACCCAGGGGGGAGCACTGAAGCTTTCTTT. This encodes CSANPGGSTEAFF. J is TRBJ1-1 and V is TRBV29-1, with TRBD1 identical over 7 bases. The CDR3 is made up of 13 amino acids. Germline-derived CDR1 and CDR2 are SQVTM and ANQGSEA.

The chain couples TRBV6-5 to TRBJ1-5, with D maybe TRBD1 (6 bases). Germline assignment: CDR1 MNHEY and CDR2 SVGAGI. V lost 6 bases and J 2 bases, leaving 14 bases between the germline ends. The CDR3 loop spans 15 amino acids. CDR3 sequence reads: CASRPPGDGNQPQHF. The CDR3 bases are TGTGCCAGCAGGCCACCAGGGGATGGCAATCAGCCCCAGCATTTT.

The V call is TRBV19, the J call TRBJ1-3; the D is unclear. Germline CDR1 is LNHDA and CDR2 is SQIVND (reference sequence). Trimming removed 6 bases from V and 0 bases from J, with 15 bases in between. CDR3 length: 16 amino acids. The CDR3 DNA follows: TGTGCCAGTAGCCCATCAAGGGCGAACTCTGGAAACACCATATATTTT. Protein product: CASSPSRANSGNTIYF.

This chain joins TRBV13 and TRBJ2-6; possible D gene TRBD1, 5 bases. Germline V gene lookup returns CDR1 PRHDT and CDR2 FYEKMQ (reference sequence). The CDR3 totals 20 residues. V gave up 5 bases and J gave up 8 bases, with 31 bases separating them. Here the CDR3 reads CASSQSGRGQTDLVSNVLTF. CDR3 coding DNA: TGTGCCAGCAGCCAATCCGGTAGGGGCCAGACAGACCTGGTATCCAACGTCCTGACTTTC.

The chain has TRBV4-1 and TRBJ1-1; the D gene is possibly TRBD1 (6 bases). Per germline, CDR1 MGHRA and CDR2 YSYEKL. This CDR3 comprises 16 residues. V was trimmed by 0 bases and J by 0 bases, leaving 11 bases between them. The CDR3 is CASSQDRGALNTEAFF. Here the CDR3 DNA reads TGCGCCAGCAGCCAAGATCGGGGGGCGTTGAACACTGAAGCTTTCTTT.

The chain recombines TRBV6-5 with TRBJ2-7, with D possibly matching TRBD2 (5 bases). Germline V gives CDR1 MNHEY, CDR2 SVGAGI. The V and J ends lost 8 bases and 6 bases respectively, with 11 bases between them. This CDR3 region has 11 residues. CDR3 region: CASLGDREQYF. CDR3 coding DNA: TGTGCCAGCTTGGGAGACCGCGAGCAGTACTTC.

CDR3 sequence reads: CASSQLTNTEAFF. CDR3 DNA: TGTGCCAGCAGTCAGCTGACAAACACTGAAGCTTTCTTT. The chain couples TRBV6-1 to TRBJ1-1; D unresolved. Trimming pared 5 bases from V and 2 bases from J, leaving 9 bases between. The CDR3 sequence is 13 residues long. The germline CDR1 and CDR2 sequences are MNHNS and SASEGT.

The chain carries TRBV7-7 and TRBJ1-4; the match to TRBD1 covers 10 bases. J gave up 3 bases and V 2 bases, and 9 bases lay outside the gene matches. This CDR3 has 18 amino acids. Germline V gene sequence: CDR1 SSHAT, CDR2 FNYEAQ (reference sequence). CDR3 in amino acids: CASSLTRDRGKPNEKLFF. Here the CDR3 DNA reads TGTGCCAGCAGCTTAACCCGGGACAGGGGTAAACCTAATGAAAAACTGTTTTTT.

The CDR3 reads CASSESAWNTEAFF. CDR3 coding DNA: TGCGCCAGCAGTGAGTCCGCTTGGAACACTGAAGCTTTCTTT. The V gene is TRBV10-2, the J gene TRBJ1-1; no firm D call. The V end was cut by 0 bases, the J end by 1 base, with 6 bases between. CDR3 length: 14 residues. In germline, CDR1 is WSHSY, CDR2 SAAADI.

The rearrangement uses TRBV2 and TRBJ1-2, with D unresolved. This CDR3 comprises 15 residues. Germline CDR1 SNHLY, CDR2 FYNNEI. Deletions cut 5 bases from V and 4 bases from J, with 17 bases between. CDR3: CASSSLMTGSYGYTF. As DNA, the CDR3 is TGTGCCAGCAGTTCCTTAATGACGGGATCCTATGGCTACACCTTC.

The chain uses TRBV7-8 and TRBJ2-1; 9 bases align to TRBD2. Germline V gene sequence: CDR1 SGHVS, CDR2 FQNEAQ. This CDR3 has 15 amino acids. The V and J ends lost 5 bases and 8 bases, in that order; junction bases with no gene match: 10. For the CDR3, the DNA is TGTGCCAGCAGCCTAAAATCTAGCGGGGTATATGAGCAGTTCTTC. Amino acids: CASSLKSSGVYEQFF.

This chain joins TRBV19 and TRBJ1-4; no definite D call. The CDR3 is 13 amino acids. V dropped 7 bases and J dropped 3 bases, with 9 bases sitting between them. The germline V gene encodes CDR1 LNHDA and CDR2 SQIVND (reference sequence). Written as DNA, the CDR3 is TGTGCCAGTAACGGAGTTGCTAATGAAAAACTGTTTTTT. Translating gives CASNGVANEKLFF.

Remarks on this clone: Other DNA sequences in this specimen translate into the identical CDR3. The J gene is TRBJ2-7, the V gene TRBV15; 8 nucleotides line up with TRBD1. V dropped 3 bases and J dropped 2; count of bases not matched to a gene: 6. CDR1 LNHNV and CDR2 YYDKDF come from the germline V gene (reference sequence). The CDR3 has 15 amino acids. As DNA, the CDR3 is TGTGCCACCAGCAGGGGGACAGGAGGCCCCTACGAGCAGTACTTC. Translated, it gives CATSRGTGGPYEQYF.

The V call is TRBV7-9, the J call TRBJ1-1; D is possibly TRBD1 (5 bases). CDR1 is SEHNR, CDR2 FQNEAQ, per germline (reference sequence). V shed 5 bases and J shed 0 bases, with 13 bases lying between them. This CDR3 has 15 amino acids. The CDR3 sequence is CASSAPWGVNTEAFF. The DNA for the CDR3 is TGTGCCAGCAGCGCACCCTGGGGGGTGAACACTGAAGCTTTCTTT.

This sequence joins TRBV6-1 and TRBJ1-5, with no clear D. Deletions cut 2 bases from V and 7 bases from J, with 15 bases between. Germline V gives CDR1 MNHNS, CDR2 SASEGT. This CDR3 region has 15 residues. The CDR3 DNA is TGTGCCAGCAGTGAAATGTCGGATCCCTGGCAGCCCCAGCATTTT. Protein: CASSEMSDPWQPQHF.

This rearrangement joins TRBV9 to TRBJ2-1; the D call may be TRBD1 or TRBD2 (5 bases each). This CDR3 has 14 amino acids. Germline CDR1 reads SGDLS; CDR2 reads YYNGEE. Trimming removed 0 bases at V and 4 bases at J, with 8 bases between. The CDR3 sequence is CASSVGGVYNEQFF. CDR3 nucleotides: TGTGCCAGCAGCGTAGGAGGGGTTTACAATGAGCAGTTCTTC.

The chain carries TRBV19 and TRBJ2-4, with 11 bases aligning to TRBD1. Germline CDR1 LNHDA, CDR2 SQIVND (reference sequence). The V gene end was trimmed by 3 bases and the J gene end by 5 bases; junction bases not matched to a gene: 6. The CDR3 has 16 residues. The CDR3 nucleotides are TGTGCCAGTAGTATCCTCGGACAGGGGGCAGAAAACATTCAGTACTTC. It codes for CASSILGQGAENIQYF.

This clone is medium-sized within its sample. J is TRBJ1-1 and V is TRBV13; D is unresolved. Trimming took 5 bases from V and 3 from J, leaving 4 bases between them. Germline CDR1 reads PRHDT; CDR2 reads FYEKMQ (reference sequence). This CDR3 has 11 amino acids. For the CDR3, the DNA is TGTGCCAGCAGCGCAGACACTGAAGCTTTCTTT. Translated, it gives CASSADTEAFF.

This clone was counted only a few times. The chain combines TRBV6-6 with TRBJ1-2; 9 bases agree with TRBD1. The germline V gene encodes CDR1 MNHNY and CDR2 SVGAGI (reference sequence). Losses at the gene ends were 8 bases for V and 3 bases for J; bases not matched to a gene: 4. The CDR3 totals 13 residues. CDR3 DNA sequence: TGTGCCAGCCGGACAGGGGAAGACTATGGCTACACCTTC. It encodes CASRTGEDYGYTF.

The DNA for the CDR3 is TGTGCCAGCAGTGCCTTCTATGGCTACACCTTC. As protein: CASSAFYGYTF. V is TRBV6-1 and J is TRBJ1-2; no clear D gene. The germline CDR1 and CDR2 sequences are MNHNS and SASEGT. This CDR3 is built from 11 residues. Trimming took off 4 bases at V and 4 bases at J, with 4 bases between the two ends.